This passage covers 31 T cell receptor beta chains from one sample sequenced in a study of T cells expressing NK-cell markers. With the 5' RACE reads reprocessed, TCRdb shows one record per CDR3 protein and no DNA. The listing contains 400,000 to 500,000 distinct CDR3 sequences. Sample: blood T cells: a sorted CD56 or NKG2C T cell subset, CD4+ or CD8+ T cells, or bulk PBMC T cells (not recorded which). The receptors come from a woman between 18 and 75 years old in good health.

CDR3 sequence reads: CASSPKVAGEYNEQFF. The chain carries TRBV7-9 and TRBJ2-1; with no DNA, the TCRdb D assignment of TRBD2 cannot be verified. In germline, CDR1 is SEHNR, CDR2 FQNEAQ (reference sequence). The CDR3 has 16 amino acids.

V gene TRBV30 combines with J gene TRBJ2-1; TCRdb calls TRBD1, which cannot be checked without DNA. The CDR3 runs 15 residues. Germline V gene lookup returns CDR1 GTSNPN and CDR2 SVGIG (reference sequence). CDR3 loop: CAWRVRDFSYNEQFF.

The rearrangement links TRBV20-1 to TRBJ1-2; the D gene TCRdb calls, TRBD1, cannot be checked with no DNA. The CDR3 length is 16 residues. Germline V gene lookup returns CDR1 DFQATT and CDR2 SNEGSKA (reference sequence). CDR3 sequence reads: CSARDPLGGGGYGYTF.

V gene TRBV10-3 combines with J gene TRBJ2-7. The CDR3 totals 14 residues. In germline, CDR1 is ENHRY, CDR2 SYGVKD. The CDR3 sequence: CAISLAGDPYEQYF.

The CDR3 sequence: CASSLLGEKLFF. The chain links TRBV7-8 to TRBJ1-4. Germline-derived CDR1 and CDR2 are SGHVS and FQNEAQ. CDR3 length: 12 residues.

The chain couples TRBV9 to TRBJ2-1. This CDR3 comprises 15 residues. Per the germline V gene, CDR1 is SGDLS and CDR2 is YYNGEE. The CDR3 reads CASSADGGVHNEQFF.

The V call is TRBV6-2 or TRBV6-3, the J call TRBJ2-4. The CDR3 contains 16 residues. CDR1 and CDR2 (germline): MNHEY, SVGEGT. The CDR3 protein is CASSYHVGVAKNIQYF.

The J gene is TRBJ2-2, the V gene TRBV20-1. CDR1 is DFQATT, CDR2 SNEGSKA, per germline (reference sequence). This CDR3 comprises 15 residues. The CDR3 reads CSARDLKMSPGELFF.

The chain combines TRBV7-2 with TRBJ1-4. Germline assignment: CDR1 SGHTA and CDR2 FQGNSA. The CDR3 is 14 amino acids. The CDR3 region is CASSRDGGDEKLFF.

The chain links TRBV20-1 to TRBJ1-5; TCRdb's D call, TRBD1, is unchecked because there is no DNA. This CDR3 contains 13 residues. Per germline, CDR1 DFQATT and CDR2 SNEGSKA (reference sequence). The CDR3 loop is CSAGTGGNQPQHF.

The chain recombines TRBV12-3 or TRBV12-4 with TRBJ1-5; TCRdb gives TRBD1 as the D gene, but with no DNA this cannot be confirmed. This CDR3 comprises 14 residues. CDR3 sequence: CASSGGQENQPQHF.

The J gene is TRBJ2-1, the V gene TRBV6-5; TCRdb outputs TRBD2, but without DNA this stays unchecked. CDR1 is MNHEY, CDR2 SVGAGI, per germline. The CDR3 length is 16 residues. The chain's CDR3 is CASSYSLASGSNEQFF.

The CDR3 loop reads CASRSRDKLNTEAFF. The rearrangement uses TRBV7-9 and TRBJ1-1; TCRdb designates TRBD1, a call that cannot be tested without DNA. Germline V gene lookup returns CDR1 SEHNR and CDR2 FQNEAQ (reference sequence). CDR3 length: 15 residues.

The chain couples TRBV7-3 to TRBJ2-1; TCRdb selects TRBD2, and the lack of DNA leaves this call unchecked. The CDR3 runs to 15 residues. Per the germline V gene, CDR1 is SGHTA and CDR2 is FQGTGA. The CDR3 reads CASSIGTSSYNEQFF.

The chain links TRBV12-3 or TRBV12-4 to TRBJ2-2; TCRdb selects TRBD2, and the lack of DNA leaves this call unchecked. The CDR3 loop spans 16 amino acids. The CDR3 spells CASKTRLAGGSGELFF.

The chain links TRBV12-3 or TRBV12-4 to TRBJ1-1. The CDR3 is 14 residues long. This chain's CDR3 is CASSLSGLRTEAFF.

The chain links TRBV6-5 to TRBJ2-2. This CDR3 has 16 amino acids. Germline CDR1 MNHEY, CDR2 SVGAGI. This chain's CDR3 is CASSYSTRRTTGELFF.

V and J are TRBV12-3 or TRBV12-4 and TRBJ2-7; TCRdb's D call, TRBD2, is unchecked because there is no DNA. This CDR3 region has 14 residues. The CDR3 sequence: CASTPGSGSYEQYF.

The rearrangement uses TRBV24-1 and TRBJ2-1; TCRdb's D call of TRBD2 is untestable without DNA. The CDR3 is made up of 16 amino acids. CDR1 is KGHDR, CDR2 SFDVKD, per germline. This CDR3 reads CATSGSGRALGNEQFF.

The chain combines TRBV23-1 with TRBJ2-5; no DNA is available, so the TRBD1 call from TCRdb remains unchecked. TRBV23-1 is noted as an ORF with a role that remains uncertain. The length of the CDR3 is 12 residues. The CDR3 loop is CASSPQEETQYF.

J is TRBJ2-3 and V is TRBV4-3; the TCRdb call, TRBD1, lacks DNA for checking. There are 17 residues in the CDR3. CDR1 and CDR2 from the germline V gene are LGHNA and YSLEER. CDR3 region: CASSQEGTGLSTDTQYF.

The V call is TRBV7-9, the J call TRBJ2-5; TCRdb indicates TRBD1, and absent DNA this call remains unverified. The CDR3 sequence is 13 residues long. The germline V gene has CDR1 SEHNR and CDR2 FQNEAQ (reference sequence). The CDR3 reads CASSWDRGETQYF.

This chain joins TRBV7-2 and TRBJ2-1; TCRdb's D gene call, TRBD2, goes unchecked for lack of DNA. The CDR3 totals 16 residues. Per germline, CDR1 SGHTA and CDR2 FQGNSA. The CDR3 spells CASSLLLLAGYNEQFF.

The chain employs TRBV12-3 or TRBV12-4 and TRBJ1-1; absent DNA, TCRdb's TRBD1 call cannot be checked. The CDR3 consists of 13 residues. The CDR3 sequence: CASRVQGSTEAFF.

The gene calls are TRBV20-1 and TRBJ2-1; TCRdb proposes TRBD1, but this gene call is untestable without DNA. From germline, CDR1 is DFQATT and CDR2 SNEGSKA (reference sequence). The CDR3 is made up of 14 amino acids. The CDR3 loop reads CSASQGGSYNEQFF.

The CDR3 sequence: CASSLASGAADTQYF. The genes are TRBV5-5 and TRBJ2-3; with no DNA, the TCRdb D assignment of TRBD1 cannot be verified. The CDR3 runs 15 residues. CDR1 SGHKS and CDR2 YYEKEE come from the germline V gene (reference sequence).

The J gene is TRBJ2-3, the V gene TRBV6-1; TCRdb indicates TRBD2, and absent DNA this call remains unverified. Per the germline V gene, CDR1 is MNHNS and CDR2 is SASEGT. This CDR3 comprises 14 residues. The CDR3 loop is CASSRGGASDTQYF.

This rearrangement joins TRBV6-2 or TRBV6-3 to TRBJ2-5. Per germline, CDR1 MNHEY and CDR2 SVGEGT. The CDR3 has 14 residues. CDR3: CASSYVRIGETQYF.

The chain carries TRBV7-2 and TRBJ1-1; TCRdb's assignment of TRBD1 cannot be checked, as there is no DNA. The CDR3 sequence is 13 residues long. Germline lookup yields CDR1 SGHTA and CDR2 FQGNSA. The CDR3 protein is CASSSTGWAEAFF.

The chain recombines TRBV7-7 with TRBJ2-5; TCRdb picks TRBD1, but there is no DNA to check that call. The V gene's germline CDR1 is SSHAT and CDR2 FNYEAQ (reference sequence). The CDR3 consists of 15 residues. The CDR3 sequence is CASSSNHRGPETQYF.

CDR3 region: CASSTTPDEKLFF. This chain joins TRBV7-9 and TRBJ1-4; the D call of TRBD1 rests on TCRdb alone, since no DNA is present to check it. The length of the CDR3 is 13 residues. Germline V gene sequence: CDR1 SEHNR, CDR2 FQNEAQ (reference sequence).